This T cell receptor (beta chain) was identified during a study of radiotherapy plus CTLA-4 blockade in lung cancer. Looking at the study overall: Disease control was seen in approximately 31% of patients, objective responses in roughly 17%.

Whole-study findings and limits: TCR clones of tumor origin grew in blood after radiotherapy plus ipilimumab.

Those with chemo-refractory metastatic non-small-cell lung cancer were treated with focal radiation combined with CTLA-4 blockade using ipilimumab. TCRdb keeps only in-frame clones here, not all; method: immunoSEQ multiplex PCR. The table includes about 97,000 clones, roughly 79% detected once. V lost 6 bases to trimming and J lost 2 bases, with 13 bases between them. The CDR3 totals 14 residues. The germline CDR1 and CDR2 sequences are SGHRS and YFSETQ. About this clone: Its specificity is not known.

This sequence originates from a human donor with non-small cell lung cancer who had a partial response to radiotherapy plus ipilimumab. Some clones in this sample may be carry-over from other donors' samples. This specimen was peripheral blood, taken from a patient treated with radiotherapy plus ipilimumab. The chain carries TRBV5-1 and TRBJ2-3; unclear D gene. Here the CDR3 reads CASTRDQITDTQYF. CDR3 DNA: TGCGCCAGCACCCGAGATCAAATCACAGATACGCAGTATTTT.